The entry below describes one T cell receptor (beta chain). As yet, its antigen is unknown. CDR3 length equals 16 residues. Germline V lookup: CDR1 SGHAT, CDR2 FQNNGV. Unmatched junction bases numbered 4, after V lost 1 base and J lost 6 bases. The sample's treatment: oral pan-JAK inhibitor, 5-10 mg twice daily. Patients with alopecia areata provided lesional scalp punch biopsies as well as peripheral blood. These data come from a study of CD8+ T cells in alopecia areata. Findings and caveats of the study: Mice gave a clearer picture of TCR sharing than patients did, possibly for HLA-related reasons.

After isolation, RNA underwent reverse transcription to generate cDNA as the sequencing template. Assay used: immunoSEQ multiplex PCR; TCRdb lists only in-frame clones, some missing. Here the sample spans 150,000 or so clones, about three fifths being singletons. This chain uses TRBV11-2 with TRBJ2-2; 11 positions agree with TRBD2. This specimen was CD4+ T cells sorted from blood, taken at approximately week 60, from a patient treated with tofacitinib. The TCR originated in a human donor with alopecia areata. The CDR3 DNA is TGTGCCAGCAGCTTAGGACTAGCGGGGTCGGCCGGGGAGCTGTTTTTT. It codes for CASSLGLAGSAGELFF.